The 13 T cell receptor beta chains below were found in one sample sequenced in a study of long-term antiretroviral therapy in people with HIV (dated 2022 in TCRdb). The immunoSEQ hsTCRB v3.0 assay was used at survey level resolution to sequence the TRB variable region. TCRdb retrieved this table from immuneACCESS and kept in-frame rearrangements only. Not all clones are present; in checked studies, unresolved V genes account for under half, and no reason is known for the remainder. The sample records more than 25,000 clones, around 90% of which are singletons. 7.5% to 10% of the sample belongs to the ten largest clones. The sequenced sample was unsorted PBMCs, obtained 3.2 years before starting antiretroviral therapy. The receptor source for this set is a middle-aged man with HIV.

V usage is TRBV12-5 and J usage is TRBJ2-1; the D gene is possibly TRBD1 (6 bases). CDR1 and CDR2 from the germline V gene are LGHNT and FRNRAP. This CDR3 has 16 amino acids. Deletions cut 6 bases from V and 0 bases from J, with 15 bases between. The CDR3 region has the DNA TGTGCTAGTGGGTTGAAGGGGGTTGGCTCCTACAATGAGCAGTTCTTC. Its translation is CASGLKGVGSYNEQFF.

This clone was seen only once. The V gene is TRBV5-8, the J gene TRBJ2-5; no clear D gene. The CDR3 consists of 15 residues. Trimming cost V 0 bases and J 3 bases, with 12 bases left between them. Germline values: CDR1 SGHTS, CDR2 YDEGEE. The CDR3 coding sequence is TGTGCCAGCAGCTTGGGGACGGGCTTGAAAGAGACCCAGTACTTC. It codes for CASSLGTGLKETQYF.

This clone was seen once. The rearrangement links TRBV7-3 to TRBJ1-2, with 10 bases matching TRBD1. With V trimmed by 0 bases and J by 1 base, 8 bases remained unmatched. This CDR3 has 18 amino acids. CDR1 is SGHTA, CDR2 FQGTGA, per germline. This chain's CDR3 is CASSLTSRGTGVNYGYTF. The CDR3 DNA sequence: TGTGCCAGCAGCTTAACGAGCAGAGGGACAGGGGTTAACTATGGCTACACCTTC.

V is TRBV4-1 and J is TRBJ1-2; D perhaps matches TRBD1 (6 bases). With 4 bases removed from V and 7 bases from J, the gap between germline ends came to 25 bases. From germline, CDR1 is MGHRA and CDR2 YSYEKL. This CDR3 contains 17 residues. The CDR3 region has the DNA TGCGCCAGCAGCCCCACGGGCGGGGGCCCATTCCGTGGTGGCTACACCTTC. It codes for CASSPTGGGPFRGGYTF.

The V gene is TRBV30, the J gene TRBJ1-3; the D gene is possibly TRBD1 (6 bases). The CDR3 loop spans 16 amino acids. V was clipped by 2 bases and J by 0 bases, with 14 bases between them. From germline, CDR1 is GTSNPN and CDR2 SVGIG (reference sequence). The CDR3, as DNA: TGTGCCTGGAGTTCAGGACAGCCACTCTCTGGAAACACCATATATTTT. It translates to CAWSSGQPLSGNTIYF. Combining the CDR3 with reference TRBV30 and TRBJ1-3 gives the whole variable domain SQTIHQWPATLVQPVGSPLSLECTVEGTSNPNLYWYRQAAGRGLQLLFYSVGIGQISSEVPQNLSASRPQDRQFILSSKKLLLSDSGFYLCAWSSGQPLSGNTIYFGEGSWLTVV.

This chain links TRBV5-4 with TRBJ2-1; no definite D call. This CDR3 is built from 12 residues. Germline loops: CDR1 SGHNT, CDR2 YYREEE (reference sequence). Trimming left V 2 bases short and J 7 bases short, with 7 bases between. The CDR3 sequence: CASSFRWNEQFF. The CDR3 DNA is TGTGCCAGCAGCTTTAGGTGGAATGAGCAGTTCTTC.

This clone was detected a few times. The chain links TRBV7-2 to TRBJ2-7; 8 positions match TRBD1. Trimming cost V 5 bases and J 6 bases; bases outside gene matches: 9. The CDR3 extends over 14 amino acids. CDR1 is SGHTA and CDR2 is FQGNSA in the germline V gene. The chain's CDR3 is CASSPDRGGREQYF. In DNA form, the CDR3 reads TGTGCCAGCAGCCCCGACAGGGGCGGCCGCGAGCAGTACTTC.

This clone was counted a single time. CDR3 DNA sequence: TGTGCCAGCAGGCTCATGAACACCGGGGAGCTGTTTTTT. Encoded protein: CASRLMNTGELFF. The chain couples TRBV6-1 to TRBJ2-2, with D unresolved. Germline V gene sequence: CDR1 MNHNS, CDR2 SASEGT. This CDR3 spans 13 amino acids. V was clipped by 6 bases and J by 1 base, with 6 bases between them.

CDR3 region: CASSLDPQERETQYF. The CDR3 nucleotides are TGTGCCAGCAGCTTGGACCCACAAGAACGGGAGACCCAGTACTTC. The chain links TRBV7-2 to TRBJ2-5; the D is unclear. Germline CDR1 reads SGHTA; CDR2 reads FQGNSA. The CDR3 is 15 residues long. The ends were cut back, 3 bases at V and 5 bases at J, with 16 bases in the middle.

V gene TRBV19 combines with J gene TRBJ1-2; possibly TRBD1 for D (5 bases). In germline, CDR1 is LNHDA, CDR2 SQIVND (reference sequence). Trimming removed 5 bases from V and 3 bases from J, with 10 bases in between. The CDR3 runs 13 residues. The CDR3: CASSPGTDYGYTF. The CDR3 DNA is TGTGCCAGTAGTCCTGGGACGGACTATGGCTACACCTTC.

The chain links TRBV7-3 to TRBJ2-2; TRBD2 aligns across 9 bases. The V gene end was trimmed by 5 bases and the J gene end by 4 bases; junction bases not matched to a gene: 5. CDR1 SGHTA and CDR2 FQGTGA come from the germline V gene. The CDR3 length is 15 residues. The CDR3 loop is CASSMGLAPTGELFF. The CDR3 coding sequence is TGTGCCAGCAGCATGGGACTAGCCCCCACCGGGGAGCTGTTTTTT.

This rearrangement joins TRBV2 to TRBJ2-7, with D unresolved. V lost 3 bases and J lost 3, with 6 bases in between. CDR3 length: 12 amino acids. From germline, CDR1 is SNHLY and CDR2 FYNNEI. As DNA, the CDR3 is TGTGCCAGCAGTGACGAAATCTACGAGCAGTACTTC. It yields the protein CASSDEIYEQYF.

The chain couples TRBV19 to TRBJ1-4; unclear D gene. The length of the CDR3 is 14 residues. Trimming took 9 bases from V and 5 from J, leaving 16 bases between them. Looked up from germline, CDR1 is LNHDA and CDR2 is SQIVND (reference sequence). CDR3 DNA sequence: TGTGCCAGCATCGCGACGGGGAAGAATGAAAAACTGTTTTTT. Its protein product is CASIATGKNEKLFF. The whole variable domain, remainder taken from reference TRBV19 and TRBJ1-4, is DGGITQSPKYLFRKEGQNVTLSCEQNLNHDAMYWYRQDPGQGLRLIYYSQIVNDFQKGDIAEGYSVSREKKESFPLTVTSAQKNPTAFYLCASIATGKNEKLFFGSGTQLSVL.